This TCR beta chain appears in the sequencing data of a study of early T cells in non-severe SARS-CoV-2 infection. Whole-study context: Chains stayed unpaired after sequencing of bulk RNA from unsorted whole blood.

Looked up from germline, CDR1 is MDHEN and CDR2 is SYDVKM. Deletions cut 10 bases from V and 7 bases from J, with 10 bases between. This CDR3 has 10 residues. Note on this clonotype: Its antigen remains unknown.

The TCR library protocol attached unique molecular identifiers to the individual cDNA molecules. MiXCR was run by TCRdb on the 5' RACE reads, yielding one entry per CDR3 protein. This sample has about 58,000 distinct CDR3 sequences, with roughly 13% found just once. Findings and caveats of the study: Matching results from VDJdb favored anti-spike CD8 responses, leaving private and CD4 specificities undetected.

This TCR came from an adult who was a healthcare worker with PCR-confirmed SARS-CoV-2 infection or an uninfected control (not recorded which). The chain recombines TRBV28 with TRBJ1-1, with no clear D. The sample consisted of whole blood. Here the CDR3 DNA reads TGTGCCACCCACAGTGGTGAAGCTTTCTTT. Translating it yields CATHSGEAFF.